The 8 T cell receptor beta chains reported below all come from one sample, sequenced in a study of blood T cell repertoires in COVID-19. Sequencing was performed with immunoSEQ multiplex PCR; in TCRdb, only in-frame clones are kept and a portion is missing. Among approximately 210,000 clones listed, approximately 84% were seen once. The sequencing sample was made of peripheral blood. These receptors were taken from a middle-aged man with COVID-19, enrolled during active disease.

The chain couples TRBV7-9 to TRBJ2-4; 9 nucleotides line up with TRBD1. The CDR3 extends over 16 amino acids. CDR1 and CDR2 from the germline V gene are SEHNR and FQNEAQ (reference sequence). V lost 3 bases, J lost 0 bases, and 3 bases stayed unmatched. As DNA, the CDR3 is TGTGCCAGCAGCTTCGGACAGGGGCTAGCCAAAAACATTCAGTACTTC. Its translation is CASSFGQGLAKNIQYF.

The rearrangement uses TRBV6-6 and TRBJ2-3; D not resolved. The V and J ends lost 2 bases and 4 bases respectively, with 4 bases between them. This CDR3 is built from 12 residues. Germline V gene lookup returns CDR1 MNHNY and CDR2 SVGAGI (reference sequence). The CDR3 DNA reads TGTGCCAGCAGTTACGAGGCAGATACGCAGTATTTT. Its protein product is CASSYEADTQYF.

The V and J genes are TRBV10-2 and TRBJ1-5; 8 bases are shared with TRBD1. With V trimmed by 8 bases and J by 2 bases, 5 bases remained unmatched. Per germline, CDR1 WSHSY and CDR2 SAAADI. This CDR3 spans 14 amino acids. CDR3 sequence reads: CASGKTGGNQPQHF. The CDR3, as DNA: TGCGCCAGCGGAAAGACAGGGGGCAATCAGCCCCAGCATTTT.

The rearrangement uses TRBV7-2 and TRBJ2-7; D is ambiguous. This CDR3 has 14 amino acids. The germline CDR1 and CDR2 sequences are SGHTA and FQGNSA. V gave up 8 bases and J gave up 2 bases, with 16 bases separating them. This chain's CDR3 is CASSRRDHTYEQYF. CDR3 sequence (DNA): TGTGCCAGCTCCCGGAGAGACCATACCTACGAGCAGTACTTC.

This chain links TRBV19 with TRBJ2-7; TRBD1 is a possible D gene (6 bases). This CDR3 has 18 amino acids. V was clipped by 3 bases and J by 0 bases, with 21 bases between them. Germline assignment: CDR1 LNHDA and CDR2 SQIVND (reference sequence). CDR3 sequence: CASSISWDTSDTSYEQYF. The CDR3 coding sequence is TGTGCCAGTAGTATTAGTTGGGACACCTCCGACACCTCCTACGAGCAGTACTTC.

The chain carries TRBV27 and TRBJ2-7; 11 bases are shared with TRBD1. V trimming: 1 base; J trimming: 7 bases; junction bases outside the gene matches: 9. CDR1 and CDR2 (germline): MNHEY, SMNVEV (reference sequence). The CDR3 has 16 amino acids. The CDR3 DNA follows: TGTGCCAGCAGTTTATATAGGTTGGGGACAGGGGGGGAGCAGTACTTC. It encodes CASSLYRLGTGGEQYF.

The chain carries TRBV19 and TRBJ2-7; 7 bases map to TRBD1. Losses at the gene ends were 5 bases for V and 1 base for J; bases not matched to a gene: 5. This CDR3 is 14 amino acids long. The germline V gene has CDR1 LNHDA and CDR2 SQIVND (reference sequence). The CDR3 DNA reads TGTGCCAGTAGTTTCCGGGACAGTTCCTACGAGCAGTACTTC. It yields the protein CASSFRDSSYEQYF.

The chain employs TRBV4-1 and TRBJ1-1; D gene unclear. CDR3 size: 15 residues. Trimming cost V 0 bases and J 1 base, with 9 bases left between them. Germline CDR1 and CDR2: MGHRA and YSYEKL. The CDR3 region is CASSQELLPNTEAFF. The CDR3 nucleotides read TGCGCCAGCAGCCAAGAACTGTTGCCGAACACTGAAGCTTTCTTT.